This T cell receptor (beta chain) stems from a study of cytomegalovirus exposure and HLA in healthy donors. General study points: In a later analysis, V- and J-gene trimming of beta chains associated with a DCLRE1C missense variant, replicated independently. TCR association rates varied by HLA locus in a later analysis, with DRB1 highest and HLA-C lowest.

About this clone itself: Its specificity is unknown.

In the PCR, 60 Vbeta and 13 Jbeta primers were used. Repertoires were generated with immunoSEQ multiplex PCR, while TCRdb's copy carries only in-frame clones and drops some. The data show some 97,000 clones, around 72% seen once. The sequence was obtained from a male donor in good health and CMV-seropositive. What was sequenced was PBMCs.

CDR3 in amino acids: CASGSGGLDTQYF. For the CDR3, the DNA is TGTGCCAGCGGTAGCGGGGGGTTAGATACGCAGTATTTT. The chain links TRBV7-2 to TRBJ2-3; TRBD2 matches at 10 bases. Germline V CDR1 and CDR2: SGHTA, FQGNSA. This CDR3 is 13 amino acids long. V lost 8 bases, J lost 5 bases, and 4 bases stayed unmatched.